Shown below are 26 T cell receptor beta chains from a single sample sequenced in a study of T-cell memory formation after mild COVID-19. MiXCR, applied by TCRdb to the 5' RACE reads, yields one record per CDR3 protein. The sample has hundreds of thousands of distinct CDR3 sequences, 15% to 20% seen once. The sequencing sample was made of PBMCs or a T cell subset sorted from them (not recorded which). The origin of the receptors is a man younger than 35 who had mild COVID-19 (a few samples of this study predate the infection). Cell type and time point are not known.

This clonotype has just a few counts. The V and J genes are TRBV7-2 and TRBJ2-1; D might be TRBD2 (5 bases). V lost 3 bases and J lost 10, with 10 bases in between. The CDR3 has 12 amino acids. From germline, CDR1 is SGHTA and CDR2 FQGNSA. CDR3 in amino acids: CASSFRGPEQFF. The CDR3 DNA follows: TGTGCCAGCAGCTTCCGGGGTCCGGAGCAGTTCTTC.

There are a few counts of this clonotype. CDR3 in amino acids: CSVQRGEDTGELFF. CDR3 DNA: TGCAGCGTTCAGCGGGGGGAAGACACCGGGGAGCTGTTTTTT. The genes are TRBV29-1 and TRBJ2-2, with 9 bases fitting TRBD2. V dropped 5 bases and J dropped 3; count of bases not matched to a gene: 4. Germline V CDR1 and CDR2: SQVTM, ANQGSEA. CDR3 length equals 14 residues.

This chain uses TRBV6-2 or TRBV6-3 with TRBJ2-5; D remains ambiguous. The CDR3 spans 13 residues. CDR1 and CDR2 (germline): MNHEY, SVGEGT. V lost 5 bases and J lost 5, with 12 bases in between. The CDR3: CASSGMGWETQYF. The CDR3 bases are TGTGCCAGCAGTGGAATGGGGTGGGAGACCCAGTACTTC.

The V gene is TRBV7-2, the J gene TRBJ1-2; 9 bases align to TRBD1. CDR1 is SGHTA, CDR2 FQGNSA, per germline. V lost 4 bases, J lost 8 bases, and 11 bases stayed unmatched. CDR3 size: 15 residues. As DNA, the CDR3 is TGTGCCAGCAGCTCACCGGGACAGGGTTGGCGGGGCTACACCTTC. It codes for CASSSPGQGWRGYTF.

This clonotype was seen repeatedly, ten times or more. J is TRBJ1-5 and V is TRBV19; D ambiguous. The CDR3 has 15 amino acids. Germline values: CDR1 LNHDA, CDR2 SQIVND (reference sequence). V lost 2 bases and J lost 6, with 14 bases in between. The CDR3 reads CASSITPSPTQPQHF. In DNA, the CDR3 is TGTGCCAGTAGTATAACCCCGAGCCCTACTCAGCCCCAGCATTTT.

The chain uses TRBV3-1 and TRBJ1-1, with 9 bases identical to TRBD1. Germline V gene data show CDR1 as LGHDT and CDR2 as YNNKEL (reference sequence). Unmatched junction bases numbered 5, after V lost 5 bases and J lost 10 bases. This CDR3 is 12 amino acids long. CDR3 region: CASSSRDRAAFF. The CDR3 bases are TGTGCCAGCAGCTCCCGGGACAGGGCAGCTTTCTTT.

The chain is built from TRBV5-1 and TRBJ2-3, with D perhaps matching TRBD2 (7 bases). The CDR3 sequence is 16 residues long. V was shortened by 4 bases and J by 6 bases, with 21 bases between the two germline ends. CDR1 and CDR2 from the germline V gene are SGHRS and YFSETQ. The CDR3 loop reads CASSTRGASILDTQYF. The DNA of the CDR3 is TGCGCCAGCAGCACCCGGGGGGCTAGTATTCTGGATACGCAGTATTTT.

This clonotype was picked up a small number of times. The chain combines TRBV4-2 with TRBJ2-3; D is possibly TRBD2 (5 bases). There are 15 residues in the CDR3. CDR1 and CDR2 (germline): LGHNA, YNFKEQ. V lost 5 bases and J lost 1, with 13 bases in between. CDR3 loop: CASSSRGRGTDTQYF. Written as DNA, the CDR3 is TGTGCCAGCAGCTCTCGAGGGCGGGGCACAGATACGCAGTATTTT.

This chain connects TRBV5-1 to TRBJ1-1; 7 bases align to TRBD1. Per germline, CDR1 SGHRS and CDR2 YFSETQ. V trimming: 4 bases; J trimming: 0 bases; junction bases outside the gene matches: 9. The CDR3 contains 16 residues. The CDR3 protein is CASSTGTALMNTEAFF. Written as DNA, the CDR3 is TGCGCCAGCAGCACCGGGACAGCACTCATGAACACTGAAGCTTTCTTT.

The CDR3 here is CASKGQAPYNEQFF. The CDR3 nucleotides are TGTGCCAGCAAGGGACAGGCTCCCTACAATGAGCAGTTCTTC. The rearrangement links TRBV2 to TRBJ2-1, with 8 positions matching TRBD1. From germline, CDR1 is SNHLY and CDR2 FYNNEI. This CDR3 spans 14 amino acids. After removal of 7 bases from V and 2 bases from J, the junction contained 4 bases not matched to a gene.

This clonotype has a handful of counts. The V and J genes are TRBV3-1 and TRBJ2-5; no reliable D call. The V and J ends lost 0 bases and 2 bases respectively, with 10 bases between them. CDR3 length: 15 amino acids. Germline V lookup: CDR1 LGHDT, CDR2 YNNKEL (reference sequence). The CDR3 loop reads CASSQDPVAQETQYF. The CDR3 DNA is TGTGCCAGCAGCCAAGATCCGGTAGCTCAAGAGACCCAGTACTTC.

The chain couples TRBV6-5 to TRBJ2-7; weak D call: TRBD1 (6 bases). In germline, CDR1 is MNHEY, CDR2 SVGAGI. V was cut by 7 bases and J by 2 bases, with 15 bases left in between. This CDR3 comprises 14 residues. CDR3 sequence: CASKRQGHAYEQYF. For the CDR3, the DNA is TGTGCCAGCAAGCGGCAGGGGCACGCCTACGAGCAGTACTTC.

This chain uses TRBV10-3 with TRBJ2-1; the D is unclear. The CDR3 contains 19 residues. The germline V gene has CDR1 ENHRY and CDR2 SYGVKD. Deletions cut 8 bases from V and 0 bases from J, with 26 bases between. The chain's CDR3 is CAIAETARPLAGSYNEQFF. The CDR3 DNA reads TGTGCCATCGCGGAGACCGCAAGACCTTTGGCTGGCTCCTACAATGAGCAGTTCTTC.

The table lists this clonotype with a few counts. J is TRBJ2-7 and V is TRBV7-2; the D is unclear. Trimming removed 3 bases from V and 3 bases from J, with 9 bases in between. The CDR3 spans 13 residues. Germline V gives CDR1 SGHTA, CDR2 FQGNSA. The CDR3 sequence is CASSFFWGYEQYV. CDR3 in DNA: TGTGCCAGCAGCTTTTTTTGGGGCTACGAGCAGTACGTC.

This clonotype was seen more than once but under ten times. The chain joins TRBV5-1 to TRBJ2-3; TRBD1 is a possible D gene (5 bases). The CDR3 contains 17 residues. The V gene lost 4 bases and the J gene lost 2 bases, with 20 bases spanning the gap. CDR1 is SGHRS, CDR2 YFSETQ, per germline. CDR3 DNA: TGCGCCAGCAGCCCAAAAGGACAAGAGGCCGTCACAGATACGCAGTATTTT. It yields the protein CASSPKGQEAVTDTQYF. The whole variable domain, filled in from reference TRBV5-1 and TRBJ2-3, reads KAGVTQTPRYLIKTRGQQVTLSCSPISGHRSVSWYQQTPGQGLQFLFEYFSETQRNKGNFPGRFSGRQFSNSRSEMNVSTLELGDSALYLCASSPKGQEAVTDTQYFGPGTRLTVL.

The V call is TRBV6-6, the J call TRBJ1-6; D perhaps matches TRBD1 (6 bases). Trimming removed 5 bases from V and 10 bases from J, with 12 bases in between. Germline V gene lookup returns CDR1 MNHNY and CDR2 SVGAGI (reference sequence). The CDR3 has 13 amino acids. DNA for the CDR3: TGTGCCAGCAGTCCAACAGGGTTATCACCCCTCCACTTT. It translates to CASSPTGLSPLHF.

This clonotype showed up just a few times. Here the CDR3 reads CASARGQGNTEAFF. CDR3 coding DNA: TGTGCCAGCGCCCGGGGGCAGGGGAACACTGAAGCTTTCTTT. V is TRBV7-9 and J is TRBJ1-1; a weak D match, TRBD1 (6 bases). From germline, CDR1 is SEHNR and CDR2 FQNEAQ (reference sequence). The CDR3 spans 14 residues. V lost 8 bases and J 1 base, leaving 14 bases between the germline ends.

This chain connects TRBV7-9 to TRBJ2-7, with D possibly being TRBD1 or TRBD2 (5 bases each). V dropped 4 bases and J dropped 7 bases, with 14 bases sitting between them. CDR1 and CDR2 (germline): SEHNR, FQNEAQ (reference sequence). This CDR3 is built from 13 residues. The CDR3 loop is CASSSGRSLEQYF. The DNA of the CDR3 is TGTGCCAGCAGCTCGGGACGGAGCCTTGAGCAGTACTTC.

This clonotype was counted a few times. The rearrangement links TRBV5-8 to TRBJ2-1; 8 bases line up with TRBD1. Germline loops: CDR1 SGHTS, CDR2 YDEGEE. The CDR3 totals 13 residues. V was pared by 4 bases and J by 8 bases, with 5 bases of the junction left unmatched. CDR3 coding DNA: TGTGCCAGCAGCAAGGACAGGGCTGATGAGCAGTTCTTC. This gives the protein CASSKDRADEQFF.

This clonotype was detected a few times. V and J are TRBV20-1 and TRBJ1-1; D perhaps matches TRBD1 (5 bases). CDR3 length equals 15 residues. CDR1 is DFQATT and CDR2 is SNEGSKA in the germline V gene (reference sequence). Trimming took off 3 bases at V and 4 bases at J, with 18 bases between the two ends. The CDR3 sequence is CSASSPGDGSTEAFF. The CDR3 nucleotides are TGCAGTGCTAGTAGTCCGGGGGACGGGAGCACTGAAGCTTTCTTT.

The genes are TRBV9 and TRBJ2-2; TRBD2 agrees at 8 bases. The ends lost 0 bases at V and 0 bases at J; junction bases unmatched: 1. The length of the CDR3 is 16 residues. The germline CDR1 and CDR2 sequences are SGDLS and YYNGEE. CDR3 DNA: TGTGCCAGCAGCGTAGACGGGGGGGCGAACACCGGGGAGCTGTTTTTT. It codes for CASSVDGGANTGELFF.

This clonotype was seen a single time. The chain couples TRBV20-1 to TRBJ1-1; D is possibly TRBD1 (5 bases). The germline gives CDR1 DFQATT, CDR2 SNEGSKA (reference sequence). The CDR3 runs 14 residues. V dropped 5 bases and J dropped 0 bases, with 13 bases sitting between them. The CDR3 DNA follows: TGCAGTGCTCGAAGCGGGACGGTGAACACTGAAGCTTTCTTT. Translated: CSARSGTVNTEAFF.

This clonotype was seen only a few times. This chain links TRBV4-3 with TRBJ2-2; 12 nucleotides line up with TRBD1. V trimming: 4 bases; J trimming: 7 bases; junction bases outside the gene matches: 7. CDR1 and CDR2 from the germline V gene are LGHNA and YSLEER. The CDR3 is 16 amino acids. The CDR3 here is CASSRTGTGGYGELFF. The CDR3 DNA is TGCGCCAGCAGCCGTACCGGGACAGGGGGCTACGGGGAGCTGTTTTTT.

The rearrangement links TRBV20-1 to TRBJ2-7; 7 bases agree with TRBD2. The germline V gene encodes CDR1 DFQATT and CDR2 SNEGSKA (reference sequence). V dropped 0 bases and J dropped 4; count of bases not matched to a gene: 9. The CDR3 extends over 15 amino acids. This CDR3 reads CSARDPTSGAYEQYF. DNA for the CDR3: TGCAGTGCTAGAGATCCCACCAGCGGGGCATACGAGCAGTACTTC.

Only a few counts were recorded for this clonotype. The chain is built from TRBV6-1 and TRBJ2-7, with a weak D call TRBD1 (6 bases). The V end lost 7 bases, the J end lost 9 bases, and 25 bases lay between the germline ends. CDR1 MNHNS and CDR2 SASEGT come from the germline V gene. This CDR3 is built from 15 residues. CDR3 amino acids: CASTQGEGEPLGQYV. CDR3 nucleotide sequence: TGTGCCAGCACCCAAGGCGAGGGGGAACCTCTTGGGCAGTACGTC.

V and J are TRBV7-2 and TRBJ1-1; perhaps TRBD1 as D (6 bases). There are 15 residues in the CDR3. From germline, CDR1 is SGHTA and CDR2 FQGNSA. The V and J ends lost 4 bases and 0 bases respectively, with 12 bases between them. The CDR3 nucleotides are TGTGCCAGCAGCTCTCCGGGACACATGAACACTGAAGCTTTCTTT. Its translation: CASSSPGHMNTEAFF.